The 25 T cell receptor beta chains given below trace back to one sample, sequenced in a study of T-cell memory formation after mild COVID-19. MiXCR, run by TCRdb on the 5' RACE reads, gives a single entry per CDR3 protein. Of about 38,000 distinct CDR3 sequences listed, over 10% were seen once; the top ten hold over 25%. Sequenced material: PBMCs or a T cell subset sorted from them (not recorded which). Source of these receptors: a man between 18 and 29 years old who had mild COVID-19 (a few samples of this study predate the infection). Cell type and time point are not known.

This clonotype was picked up many times. The gene calls are TRBV7-2 and TRBJ2-5; the D gene is possibly TRBD2 (6 bases). Trimming stripped 4 bases from V and 1 base from J, with 10 bases between. The length of the CDR3 is 14 residues. Germline loops: CDR1 SGHTA, CDR2 FQGNSA. The CDR3 nucleotides read TGTGCCAGCAGCTATGGGACTGGCCAAGAGACCCAGTACTTC. Amino acids: CASSYGTGQETQYF.

This clonotype was observed at least ten times. The gene calls are TRBV7-3 and TRBJ2-3; D is unresolved. The V gene lost 5 bases and the J gene lost 4 bases, with 7 bases spanning the gap. This CDR3 is built from 12 residues. The V gene's germline CDR1 is SGHTA and CDR2 FQGTGA. The CDR3 here is CASSQGADTQYF. CDR3 sequence (DNA): TGTGCCAGCAGCCAAGGCGCAGATACGCAGTATTTT.

This clonotype has just a few counts. The chain links TRBV29-1 to TRBJ2-7; 12 bases agree with TRBD1. V lost 7 bases and J lost 4; bases outside the gene matches: 11. This CDR3 is 15 amino acids long. The germline gives CDR1 SQVTM, CDR2 ANQGSEA. In DNA, the CDR3 is TGCAGCGCCCGGTATGGGGGACAGGGGGCATACGAGCAGTACTTC. Its protein is CSARYGGQGAYEQYF.

This clonotype was found many times. The rearrangement joins TRBV9 to TRBJ2-7; 8 positions agree with TRBD2. V trimming: 4 bases; J trimming: 5 bases; junction bases outside the gene matches: 11. CDR1 is SGDLS, CDR2 YYNGEE, per germline. CDR3 length equals 15 residues. The CDR3 nucleotides are TGTGCCAGCAGCCACGGGAGGCGGGGGGTCAACGAGCAGTACTTC. This translates into CASSHGRRGVNEQYF.

The chain combines TRBV18 with TRBJ1-2; D possibly corresponds to TRBD1 (5 bases). CDR1 is KGHSH and CDR2 is LQKENI in the germline V gene. This CDR3 has 16 residues. The V end was cut by 4 bases, the J end by 1 base, with 16 bases between. The CDR3 loop reads CASSLGTPHNNYGYTF. CDR3 coding DNA: TGTGCCAGCTCACTCGGGACGCCGCACAATAACTATGGCTACACCTTC.

The chain is built from TRBV7-8 and TRBJ2-2; 7 positions match TRBD1. Per germline, CDR1 SGHVS and CDR2 FQNEAQ. Trimming cost V 1 base and J 4 bases; bases outside gene matches: 6. The CDR3 has 16 residues. In DNA, the CDR3 is TGTGCCAGCAGCTTAGAGCCAGGGGGTGTCACCGGGGAGCTGTTTTTT. Residues: CASSLEPGGVTGELFF.

In nucleotides, the CDR3 is TGCGCCAGCAGCTTGGGGGACAGCTACAACACTGAAGCTTTCTTT. Its protein is CASSLGDSYNTEAFF. The chain joins TRBV5-1 to TRBJ1-1, with 7 bases that match TRBD1. V lost 0 bases to trimming and J lost 2 bases; unmatched junction nucleotides: 4. CDR1 is SGHRS and CDR2 is YFSETQ in the germline V gene. The CDR3 loop spans 15 amino acids.

Ten or more counts support this clonotype. The chain recombines TRBV15 with TRBJ1-1; D gene unclear. The ends were cut back, 0 bases at V and 7 bases at J, with 6 bases in the middle. The CDR3 consists of 12 residues. Germline CDR1 and CDR2: LNHNV and YYDKDF (reference sequence). The CDR3 coding sequence is TGTGCCACCAGCAGAGATTTCATTGAAGCTTTCTTT. Protein product: CATSRDFIEAFF.

This clonotype was counted many times. The chain combines TRBV7-9 with TRBJ2-5; D might be TRBD1 (5 bases). Germline loops: CDR1 SEHNR, CDR2 FQNEAQ (reference sequence). Trimming left V 4 bases short and J 6 bases short, with 30 bases between. The CDR3 covers 19 residues. The CDR3 is CASSSARLNMVQGGKTQYF. Written as DNA, the CDR3 is TGTGCCAGCAGCTCGGCCCGTCTGAATATGGTCCAGGGTGGGAAGACCCAGTACTTC.

The sample holds many counts of this clonotype. This sequence joins TRBV4-3 and TRBJ2-1; D not resolved. V was pared by 1 base and J by 0 bases, with 16 bases between. The germline CDR1 and CDR2 sequences are LGHNA and YSLEER. The CDR3 is 18 residues long. CDR3 nucleotides: TGCGCCAGCAGCCAAGGGAAGTCGTCCCAACTCTCCTACAATGAGCAGTTCTTC. Its protein product is CASSQGKSSQLSYNEQFF.

This clonotype has a count of ten or more. DNA of the CDR3: TGCAGTGCTAGTCGGGCAGTCCAAGAGACCCAGTACTTC. The encoded protein is CSASRAVQETQYF. This chain joins TRBV20-1 and TRBJ2-5; D unresolved. Looked up from germline, CDR1 is DFQATT and CDR2 is SNEGSKA (reference sequence). CDR3 size: 13 residues. Deletions cut 3 bases from V and 1 base from J, with 9 bases between.

This clonotype was counted between two and nine times. The rearrangement uses TRBV18 and TRBJ1-2, with D unresolved. This CDR3 spans 16 amino acids. The germline V gene has CDR1 KGHSH and CDR2 LQKENI. Trimming took 2 bases from V and 6 from J, leaving 19 bases between them. CDR3 amino acids: CASSPWVRIPEDGYTF. CDR3 sequence (DNA): TGTGCCAGCTCACCATGGGTAAGAATACCAGAGGATGGCTACACCTTC.

This clonotype was observed a few times. The V and J genes are TRBV3-1 and TRBJ1-2; D may be TRBD1 (5 bases). The V gene's germline CDR1 is LGHDT and CDR2 YNNKEL (reference sequence). V lost 0 bases and J lost 8, with 16 bases in between. This CDR3 has 15 residues. The chain's CDR3 is CASSQEAGLEGGYTF. CDR3 in DNA: TGTGCCAGCAGCCAAGAGGCAGGGCTAGAAGGAGGCTACACCTTC.

This clonotype was seen ten or more times. The chain is built from TRBV6-4 and TRBJ2-7; TRBD2 matches 10 bases. Germline V gives CDR1 MRHNA, CDR2 SNTAGT. Trimming cost V 0 bases and J 5 bases; bases outside gene matches: 13. The CDR3 is made up of 18 amino acids. CDR3 nucleotides: TGTGCCAGCAGTGACTCGACGGCTAGCGGGGGCCTTAAGCACGAGCAGTACGTC. Its translation is CASSDSTASGGLKHEQYV.

Concerning this clonotype itself: This may arise from a read error, as a much more abundant clone is one base away. This chain links TRBV6-1 with TRBJ2-2, with unresolved D. The CDR3 loop spans 13 amino acids. Deletions cut 6 bases from V and 8 bases from J, with 13 bases between. Germline V CDR1 and CDR2: MNHNS, SASEGT. This CDR3 reads CASSPLDAGELFF. CDR3 sequence (DNA): TGTGCCAGCAGCCCACTGGATGCGGGGGAGCTGTTTTTT.

This clonotype turned up a few times. The chain recombines TRBV4-2 with TRBJ2-5; 13 nucleotides line up with TRBD2. Per the germline V gene, CDR1 is LGHNA and CDR2 is YNFKEQ. The trim removed 4 bases at V and 1 base at J, leaving 9 bases unmatched. The CDR3 runs 18 residues. Here the CDR3 reads CASSREPRTSGGQETQYF. For the CDR3, the DNA is TGTGCCAGCAGCCGCGAACCCCGGACTAGCGGGGGCCAAGAGACCCAGTACTTC.

This clonotype occurred many times. The chain has TRBV5-1 and TRBJ1-4; D unclear. Per germline, CDR1 SGHRS and CDR2 YFSETQ. CDR3 length equals 16 residues. V was pared by 4 bases and J by 7 bases, with 20 bases between. The CDR3: CASSRTGPGEGEKLFF. CDR3 DNA sequence: TGCGCCAGCAGCCGTACTGGTCCCGGCGAAGGTGAAAAACTGTTTTTT.

The sample holds a few counts of this clonotype. This chain's CDR3 is CSVGLRGGQETQYF. The CDR3 coding sequence is TGCAGCGTTGGTCTAAGGGGGGGACAAGAGACCCAGTACTTC. The chain couples TRBV29-1 to TRBJ2-5, with D perhaps matching TRBD2 (7 bases). Trimming removed 4 bases at V and 2 bases at J, with 14 bases between. The CDR3 contains 14 residues. Germline V lookup: CDR1 SQVTM, CDR2 ANQGSEA.

V is TRBV7-9 and J is TRBJ2-3; weak D call: TRBD1 (5 bases). This CDR3 spans 13 amino acids. The V gene's germline CDR1 is SEHNR and CDR2 FQNEAQ (reference sequence). Trimming removed 5 bases from V and 4 bases from J, with 10 bases in between. CDR3 loop: CASSAQGSDTQYF. The DNA for the CDR3 is TGTGCCAGCAGCGCGCAGGGTTCAGATACGCAGTATTTT.

This clonotype was detected many times. The V gene is TRBV12-3 or TRBV12-4, the J gene TRBJ1-6; D not resolved. V was pared by 5 bases and J by 10 bases, with 12 bases between. This CDR3 has 13 amino acids. CDR3 sequence (DNA): TGTGCCAGCAGTGCCACCCGGGTCTCACCCCTCCACTTT. Translating gives CASSATRVSPLHF.

There are many counts of this clonotype. V is TRBV24-1 and J is TRBJ2-1; D is possibly TRBD1 (5 bases). Germline V gene data show CDR1 as KGHDR and CDR2 as SFDVKD. This CDR3 is 13 amino acids long. V was pared by 1 base and J by 7 bases, with 7 bases between. CDR3 nucleotide sequence: TGTGCCACCAGTGATTTAGGGGATAATGAGCAGTTCTTC. Protein product: CATSDLGDNEQFF.

This clonotype was seen ten or more times. CDR3 in DNA: TGCGCCAGCAGCTTGAATTGGGTAGCGAACACCGGGGAGCTGTTTTTT. This encodes CASSLNWVANTGELFF. The chain recombines TRBV5-1 with TRBJ2-2; D gene uncertain. V gave up 1 base and J gave up 0 bases, with 10 bases separating them. This CDR3 region has 16 residues. Germline assignment: CDR1 SGHRS and CDR2 YFSETQ. The entire variable domain, with the rest obtained from reference TRBV5-1 and TRBJ2-2, is as follows: KAGVTQTPRYLIKTRGQQVTLSCSPISGHRSVSWYQQTPGQGLQFLFEYFSETQRNKGNFPGRFSGRQFSNSRSEMNVSTLELGDSALYLCASSLNWVANTGELFFGEGSRLTVL.

This clonotype was observed at least ten times. This chain joins TRBV5-1 and TRBJ1-1; weak D call: TRBD1 (5 bases). Trimming took 4 bases from V and 3 from J, leaving 13 bases between them. This CDR3 has 14 residues. The V gene's germline CDR1 is SGHRS and CDR2 YFSETQ. The CDR3 DNA reads as TGCGCCAGCAGCACACAAGACAGCTACACTGAAGCTTTCTTT. It codes for CASSTQDSYTEAFF.

This clonotype was observed a single time. A single base separates this from a much larger clone, so it may be a read error. The J gene is TRBJ1-1, the V gene TRBV5-4; 7 bases map to TRBD1. This CDR3 is 17 amino acids long. CDR1 is SGHNT and CDR2 is YYREEE in the germline V gene (reference sequence). Trimming removed 5 bases from V and 5 bases from J; junction bases left unmatched: 18. The CDR3, as DNA: TGTGCCAGCAGTTACGCTTTGATAGACAGGGTAGGAACTGAAGCTTTCTTT. Translating gives CASSYALIDRVGTEAFF.

In this sample, this clonotype turned up many times. The V gene is TRBV20-1, the J gene TRBJ1-4; 7 bases line up with TRBD1. The length of the CDR3 is 14 residues. With 4 bases clipped from V and 4 bases from J, the junction kept 6 bases outside the gene matches. Germline values: CDR1 DFQATT, CDR2 SNEGSKA (reference sequence). The CDR3 coding sequence is TGCAGTGCTATAGGGGGCGGCGGTAATGAAAAACTGTTTTTT. Its translation is CSAIGGGGNEKLFF.